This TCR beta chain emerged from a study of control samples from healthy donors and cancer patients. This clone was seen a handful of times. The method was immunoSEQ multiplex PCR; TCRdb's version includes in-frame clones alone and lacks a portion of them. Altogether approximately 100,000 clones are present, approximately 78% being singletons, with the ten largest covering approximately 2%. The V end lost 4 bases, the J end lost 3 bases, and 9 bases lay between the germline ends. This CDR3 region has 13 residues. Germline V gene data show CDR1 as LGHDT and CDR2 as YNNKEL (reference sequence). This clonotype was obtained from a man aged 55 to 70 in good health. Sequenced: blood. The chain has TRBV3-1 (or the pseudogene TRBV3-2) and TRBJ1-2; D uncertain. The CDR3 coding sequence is TGTGCCAGCAGCCCGACCGCCGACTATGGCTACACCTTC. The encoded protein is CASSPTADYGYTF.